This entry features one TCR beta chain sequence. Its specificity is unknown. This sample stems from a study of cytomegalovirus exposure and HLA in healthy donors. Study as a whole: The study's early data release held around 85 million unique TCRs from HLA-typed donors.

Study-wide points: Presence/absence analysis assumed near-uniform sequencing depth across donors. Likely technical artifact: a cluster of highly shared sequence variants. When a later analysis was performed, an Asian-associated ancestry cluster reportedly had fewer N-insertions than the roughly 730-donor mean.

Primers for the PCR totalled 60 Vbeta and 13 Jbeta. Measured with immunoSEQ multiplex PCR; TCRdb has only the in-frame clones, and not every one. The data contain fewer than 300,000 clones, over 70% of them singletons. Sequencing was performed on PBMCs. The receptor was isolated from a girl aged 2-10 years in good health and CMV-seronegative.

CDR3 sequence (DNA): TGTGCCAGCTCACCTCAGGCCGGCTCAGGGAGGTGGGGTGAGCAGTACTTC. This encodes CASSPQAGSGRWGEQYF. V is TRBV18 and J is TRBJ2-7; TRBD2 is a possible D gene (6 bases). V dropped 3 bases and J dropped 7 bases, with 25 bases sitting between them. The length of the CDR3 is 17 residues. Germline assignment: CDR1 KGHSH and CDR2 LQKENI.